This T cell receptor (beta chain) appears in the sequencing data of a study of cytomegalovirus exposure and HLA in healthy donors. Study outcomes and limitations: Rarity held for most TCR sequences, but there were some public TCRs that occurred in many donors. TCR beta sequences numbering around 15,000 were associated with HLA alleles at 0.05 false discovery rate in a later analysis. Most likely, a cluster of highly shared sequence variants arose as a sequencing artifact.

There are 14 residues in the CDR3. Germline V gives CDR1 GTSNPN, CDR2 SVGIG (reference sequence). V lost 3 bases and J 4 bases, leaving 15 bases between the germline ends. Everyone who donated was a healthy bone marrow donor. PCR used 60 Vbeta primers and 13 Jbeta primers. Generated by immunoSEQ multiplex PCR, the TCRdb table keeps only in-frame clones and is missing some. Here the sample spans 130,000 to 150,000 clones, 75% to 80% being singletons. Turning to this clone: No antigen is known for it.

The chain links TRBV30 to TRBJ1-2; D is uncertain. The sample was PBMCs. The receptor was isolated from a man younger than 30 in good health and CMV-seronegative. The CDR3 is CAWSPNFGSYGYTF. The CDR3 DNA sequence: TGTGCCTGGAGCCCCAACTTCGGGAGCTATGGCTACACCTTC.